The rows below give T cell receptor beta chains drawn from one sample of a study of blood T cell repertoires in COVID-19. Clones were read by immunoSEQ multiplex PCR, and TCRdb kept only the in-frame ones, dropping some. The sample records about 230,000 clones, around 82% being singletons. Material: peripheral blood. The receptors come from a man aged 45-65 years with active or convalescent COVID-19. CDR3s include the opening cysteine and the closing phenylalanine or tryptophan. A D gene is named only where the DNA matches it firmly. Rows give clone size only sometimes, using once, few, many, or a class for an expanded clone.

NA	NA	TRBV12-3/TRBV12-4	TRBJ1-2	CASREGPLSGYTF	TGTGCCAGCCGGGAGGGACCCCTCTCCGGCTACACCTTC
NA	TRBD2	TRBV9	TRBJ2-3	CASSALAGWTDTQYF	TGTGCCAGCAGCGCCCTAGCGGGGTGGACAGATACGCAGTATTTT
few	TRBD1	TRBV4-2	TRBJ1-2	CASREGAGGYTF	TGTGCCAGCAGGGAGGGGGCAGGGGGCTACACCTTC
once	NA	TRBV29-1	TRBJ1-1	CSVSEGATEAFF	TGCAGCGTTTCCGAGGGAGCCACTGAAGCTTTCTTT
NA	NA	TRBV27	TRBJ1-3	CASSFGQGNTIYF	TGTGCCAGCAGTTTCGGACAGGGAAACACCATATATTTT
NA	NA	TRBV28	TRBJ2-5	CASSLVSVGETQYF	TGTGCCAGCAGTTTAGTTAGCGTGGGGGAGACCCAGTACTTC
NA	TRBD2	TRBV5-4	TRBJ2-6	CASSLRGAGANVLTF	TGTGCCAGCAGCTTGCGGGGGGCTGGGGCCAACGTCCTGACTTTC
few	NA	TRBV28	TRBJ1-4	CASSRQGINEKLFF	TGTGCCAGCAGCCGTCAGGGGATTAATGAAAAACTGTTTTTT
NA	NA	TRBV6-5	TRBJ1-1	CASSWGALGTEAFF	TGTGCCAGCAGTTGGGGAGCCTTGGGGACTGAAGCTTTCTTT
NA	TRBD2	TRBV5-4	TRBJ2-7	CASSLTSAHEQYF	TGTGCCAGCAGCTTAACTAGCGCCCACGAGCAGTACTTC
NA	NA	TRBV19	TRBJ1-2	CASSGRLTWFDGYTF	TGTGCCAGTAGCGGCAGACTAACCTGGTTTGATGGCTACACCTTC
NA	NA	TRBV25-1	TRBJ2-2	CASSLEGDTGELFF	TGTGCCAGCAGCCTTGAGGGGGACACCGGGGAGCTGTTTTTT
NA	TRBD1	TRBV24-1	TRBJ1-2	CATSDTDRLSGYTF	TGTGCCACCAGTGACACGGACAGGTTGAGTGGCTACACCTTC
NA	NA	TRBV4-3	TRBJ2-3	CASSQGSLADTQYF	TGCGCCAGCAGCCAAGGGAGTCTAGCAGATACGCAGTATTTT
NA	NA	TRBV6-5	TRBJ2-7	CASIPLPGPYEQYF	TGTGCCAGCATTCCACTACCCGGCCCTTACGAGCAGTACTTC
NA	TRBD2	TRBV7-3	TRBJ2-7	CASSWTSGASYEQYF	TGTGCCAGCAGTTGGACTAGCGGGGCGTCCTACGAGCAGTACTTC
NA	NA	TRBV19	TRBJ1-6	CASSMQGNSPLHF	TGTGCCAGTAGTATGCAGGGGAATTCACCCCTCCACTTT
NA	NA	TRBV10-3	TRBJ2-7	CAISESNRRGDDEQYF	TGTGCCATCAGTGAGTCGAATCGCAGGGGTGACGACGAGCAGTACTTC
NA	TRBD1	TRBV14	TRBJ2-7	CASSQVGTGLFYEQYF	TGTGCCAGCAGCCAAGTCGGGACAGGACTTTTCTACGAGCAGTACTTC
NA	TRBD1	TRBV25-1	TRBJ1-1	CASSAGGSTEAFF	TGTGCCAGCAGTGCAGGGGGCTCGACTGAAGCTTTCTTT
few	NA	TRBV7-8	TRBJ1-1	CASSLPQSNTEAFF	TGTGCCAGCAGCTTACCGCAGTCGAACACTGAAGCTTTCTTT
NA	NA	TRBV29-1	TRBJ2-1	CSSRGRRGNEQFF	TGCAGCTCCCGAGGCCGCCGGGGGAATGAGCAGTTCTTC
NA	TRBD2	TRBV19	TRBJ2-3	CASSIDWASGASTDTQYF	TGTGCCAGTAGTATAGATTGGGCTAGCGGGGCTAGCACAGATACGCAGTATTTT
NA	NA	TRBV6-6	TRBJ2-5	CASRLDRKAQETQYF	TGTGCCAGCAGACTTGACAGGAAGGCCCAAGAGACCCAGTACTTC
NA	NA	TRBV2	TRBJ1-2	CASSDPTKGASYGYTF	TGTGCCAGCAGTGATCCCACGAAAGGGGCGAGCTATGGCTACACCTTC
NA	TRBD1	TRBV19	TRBJ1-6	CASRTRGPEGSPLHF	TGTGCCAGTAGGACCAGGGGGCCGGAGGGTTCACCCCTCCACTTT
NA	TRBD2	TRBV12-5	TRBJ2-7	CASGLMSGASSYEQYF	TGTGCTAGTGGTTTGATGAGCGGGGCCAGCTCCTACGAGCAGTACTTC
NA	TRBD1	TRBV19	TRBJ2-5	CASSPVRTGGGETQYF	TGTGCCAGTAGTCCAGTAAGGACAGGGGGCGGAGAGACCCAGTACTTC
NA	NA	TRBV7-9	TRBJ1-6	CATDPLGGMSYNSPLHF	TGTGCCACCGACCCCTTGGGGGGTATGTCCTATAATTCACCCCTCCACTTT
NA	NA	TRBV2	TRBJ1-2	CASSRTGIPGFFGYTF	TGTGCCAGCAGTCGAACAGGGATCCCTGGATTTTTTGGCTACACCTTC
NA	NA	TRBV6-2/TRBV6-3	TRBJ2-7	CASSPVTGSFPHEQYF	TGTGCCAGCAGCCCCGTTACCGGGTCCTTTCCCCACGAGCAGTACTTC
few	NA	TRBV5-4	TRBJ1-3	CASSLGGDSGNTIYF	TGTGCCAGCAGCTTGGGAGGCGACTCTGGAAACACCATATATTTT
NA	TRBD1	TRBV19	TRBJ1-5	CASSDRGSYSNQPQHF	TGTGCCAGTTCGGACAGGGGTTCTTATAGCAATCAGCCCCAGCATTTT